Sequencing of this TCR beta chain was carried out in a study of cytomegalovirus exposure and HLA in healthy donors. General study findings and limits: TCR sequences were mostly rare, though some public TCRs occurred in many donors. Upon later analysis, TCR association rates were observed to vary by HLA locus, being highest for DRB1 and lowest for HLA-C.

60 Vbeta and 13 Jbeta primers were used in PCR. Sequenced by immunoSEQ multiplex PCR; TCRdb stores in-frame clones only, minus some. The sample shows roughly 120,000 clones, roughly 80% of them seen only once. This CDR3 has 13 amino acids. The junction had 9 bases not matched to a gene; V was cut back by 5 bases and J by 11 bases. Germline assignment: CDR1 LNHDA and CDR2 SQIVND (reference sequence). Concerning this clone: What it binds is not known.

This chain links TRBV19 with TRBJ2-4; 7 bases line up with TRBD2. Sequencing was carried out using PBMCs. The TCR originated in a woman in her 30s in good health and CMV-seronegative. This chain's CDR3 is CASSSIGGNLQYF. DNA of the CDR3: TGTGCCAGTAGTTCGATCGGGGGGAACCTTCAGTACTTC.